What follows are 27 T cell receptor beta chains derived from one specimen sequenced in a study of T cell repertoires in cytomegalovirus infection. MiXCR was run by TCRdb on the reads, yielding one entry per CDR3 protein. The sample consists of around 230,000 distinct CDR3 sequences, about 39% of them appearing once. These receptors' targets are unknown. The specimen was CD8+ T cells from cultured PBMCs, collected from culture after CMV antigen stimulation. The source is a human donor in good health (CMV status not recorded). Some clones in this sample may be carry-over from other donors' samples.

V is TRBV11-2 and J is TRBJ1-2, with 9 nucleotides matching TRBD1. CDR3 length: 14 residues. Germline V lookup: CDR1 SGHAT, CDR2 FQNNGV. Trimming took 5 bases from V and 2 from J; bases not matched to a gene: 3. The CDR3 DNA sequence: TGTGCCAGCAGCACCGGGACAGGGAACTATGGCTACACCTTC. It yields the protein CASSTGTGNYGYTF. Based on the CDR3 plus reference TRBV11-2 and TRBJ1-2, the full variable domain is EAGVAQSPRYKIIEKRQSVAFWCNPISGHATLYWYQQILGQGPKLLIQFQNNGVVDDSQLPKDRFSAERLKGVDSTLKIQPAKLEDSAVYLCASSTGTGNYGYTFGSGTRLTVV.

J is TRBJ1-4 and V is TRBV6-5; 9 positions match TRBD1. Trimming took 0 bases from V and 5 from J; bases not matched to a gene: 1. The CDR3 sequence is 15 residues long. Per germline, CDR1 MNHEY and CDR2 SVGAGI. The CDR3 sequence: CASSYSTGGNEKLFF. The CDR3 DNA follows: TGTGCCAGCAGTTACTCGACAGGGGGGAATGAAAAACTGTTTTTT.

The CDR3 nucleotides are TGTGCCAGCAGCCCCCCGGCTAGCGGGAGTACAGATACGCAGTATTTT. It yields the protein CASSPPASGSTDTQYF. The rearrangement uses TRBV7-8 and TRBJ2-3, with TRBD2 identical over 10 bases. This CDR3 contains 16 residues. Germline V lookup: CDR1 SGHVS, CDR2 FQNEAQ. V shed 5 bases and J 3 bases; nucleotides not matched to a gene: 8.

This clonotype was seen a handful of times. V is TRBV18 and J is TRBJ2-7; the D call may be TRBD1 or TRBD2 (5 bases each). Germline values: CDR1 KGHSH, CDR2 LQKENI. V shed 2 bases and J shed 0 bases, with 11 bases lying between them. The CDR3 has 15 amino acids. This CDR3 is CASSPRDGISYEQYF. The CDR3 coding sequence is TGTGCCAGCTCACCAAGGGACGGTATCTCCTACGAGCAGTACTTC.

This chain connects TRBV7-9 to TRBJ2-1; D call uncertain. CDR3 length: 16 amino acids. With 4 bases removed from V and 7 bases from J, the gap between germline ends came to 20 bases. CDR1 and CDR2 from the germline V gene are SEHNR and FQNEAQ (reference sequence). The CDR3 DNA sequence: TGTGCCAGCAGCTCCTTCAAGTCCATCCCTACAAATGAGCAGTTCTTC. As protein: CASSSFKSIPTNEQFF.

This clonotype was observed a handful of times. The chain employs TRBV20-1 and TRBJ2-7; 12 bases map to TRBD1. The CDR3 loop spans 15 amino acids. Germline V gives CDR1 DFQATT, CDR2 SNEGSKA (reference sequence). V lost 1 base to trimming and J lost 1 base; unmatched junction nucleotides: 2. The CDR3 region has the DNA TGCAGTGCTAGAGCGGGACAGGGGGCTTCCTACGAGCAGTACTTC. This translates into CSARAGQGASYEQYF.

The V call is TRBV7-8, the J call TRBJ2-7, with TRBD2 identical over 9 bases. J lost 1 base, V lost 0 bases, and 7 bases had no gene match. CDR3 length: 17 residues. CDR1 and CDR2 from the germline V gene are SGHVS and FQNEAQ. Here the CDR3 reads CASSLAMAGGRSYEQYF. DNA for the CDR3: TGTGCCAGCAGCTTAGCGATGGCGGGAGGGCGTTCCTACGAGCAGTACTTC.

This clonotype has just a few counts. DNA for the CDR3: TGTGCCAGCAGTTCCACAGGAGCTTCTAACTATGGCTACACCTTC. Amino acids: CASSSTGASNYGYTF. The chain carries TRBV27 and TRBJ1-2, with TRBD1 as a possible D gene (5 bases). From germline, CDR1 is MNHEY and CDR2 SMNVEV (reference sequence). Trimming took off 4 bases at V and 0 bases at J, with 12 bases between the two ends. CDR3 length: 15 amino acids.

CDR3 sequence reads: CASSLGTGEGMNTEAFF. As DNA, the CDR3 is TGTGCCAGCAGCCTCGGGACAGGGGAGGGTATGAACACTGAAGCTTTCTTT. This sequence joins TRBV7-3 and TRBJ1-1, with 10 positions matching TRBD1. Germline CDR1 reads SGHTA; CDR2 reads FQGTGA. The ends lost 5 bases at V and 0 bases at J; junction bases unmatched: 9. This CDR3 region has 17 residues.

J is TRBJ1-1 and V is TRBV12-3 or TRBV12-4; a weak D match, TRBD1 (6 bases). The V and J ends lost 6 bases and 3 bases respectively, with 17 bases between them. The length of the CDR3 is 15 residues. CDR3 sequence reads: CASSLLQGGDTEAFF. In DNA, the CDR3 is TGTGCCAGCAGCCTCTTACAGGGAGGAGACACTGAAGCTTTCTTT.

The V call is TRBV6-1, the J call TRBJ1-2, with D unresolved. There are 13 residues in the CDR3. Per the germline V gene, CDR1 is MNHNS and CDR2 is SASEGT. CDR3 loop: CATPMADYPGYTF. CDR3 DNA sequence: TGTGCGACACCCATGGCGGACTATCCTGGCTACACCTTC.

This clonotype came up a few times. The rearrangement joins TRBV7-6 to TRBJ2-1, with TRBD2 as a possible D gene (6 bases). V was trimmed by 5 bases and J by 2 bases, leaving 13 bases between them. Germline lookup yields CDR1 SGHVS and CDR2 FNYEAQ. The CDR3 is 15 amino acids. As DNA, the CDR3 is TGTGCCAGCAGCCCAGCGGGTATAACCTACAATGAGCAGTTCTTC. Protein sequence: CASSPAGITYNEQFF.

This clonotype was seen many times. The CDR3 loop reads CASSLDHNEQFF. In DNA, the CDR3 is TGTGCCAGCAGCTTAGATCACAATGAGCAGTTCTTC. The chain is built from TRBV7-2 and TRBJ2-1; D gene uncertain. The CDR3 covers 12 residues. Germline CDR1 reads SGHTA; CDR2 reads FQGNSA. V was cut by 1 base and J by 5 bases, with 3 bases left in between.

This clonotype was detected only once. This chain joins TRBV28 and TRBJ2-7; 12 bases match TRBD2. Per germline, CDR1 MDHEN and CDR2 SYDVKM. This CDR3 has 16 residues. J gave up 6 bases and V 5 bases, and 11 bases lay outside the gene matches. The CDR3 spells CASSTWTSGKALEQYF. The CDR3 DNA follows: TGTGCCAGCAGTACTTGGACTAGCGGGAAGGCCCTCGAGCAGTACTTC.

V usage is TRBV5-4 and J usage is TRBJ2-7, with 10 bases fitting TRBD1. CDR1 is SGHNT, CDR2 YYREEE, per germline (reference sequence). The CDR3 is 16 residues long. Losses at the gene ends were 4 bases for V and 4 bases for J; bases not matched to a gene: 11. CDR3 amino acids: CASSAFGTGDPYEQYF. DNA for the CDR3: TGTGCCAGCAGCGCCTTTGGGACAGGGGATCCTTACGAGCAGTACTTC.

The V call is TRBV19, the J call TRBJ2-2; 7 nucleotides line up with TRBD1. The CDR3 covers 17 residues. Germline CDR1 and CDR2: LNHDA and SQIVND (reference sequence). The junction had 14 bases not matched to a gene; V was cut back by 4 bases and J by 6 bases. This CDR3 reads CASSSLPGQWRSGELFF. CDR3 nucleotide sequence: TGTGCCAGTAGTAGTCTACCGGGACAGTGGCGCTCCGGGGAGCTGTTTTTT.

The rearrangement links TRBV11-2 to TRBJ2-3; 9 nucleotides align to TRBD1. CDR3 length: 15 amino acids. Trimming at V came to 5 bases and at J to 6 bases, leaving 9 bases not matched to a gene. Germline values: CDR1 SGHAT, CDR2 FQNNGV. CDR3 coding DNA: TGTGCCAGCAGCCGCATTGGGACAGGGATGGATACGCAGTATTTT. It codes for CASSRIGTGMDTQYF. The complete variable domain, with remaining parts taken from reference TRBV11-2 and TRBJ2-3, reads EAGVAQSPRYKIIEKRQSVAFWCNPISGHATLYWYQQILGQGPKLLIQFQNNGVVDDSQLPKDRFSAERLKGVDSTLKIQPAKLEDSAVYLCASSRIGTGMDTQYFGPGTRLTVL.

The chain couples TRBV7-9 to TRBJ2-1; no clear D. This CDR3 spans 14 amino acids. With 5 bases removed from V and 2 bases from J, the gap between germline ends came to 10 bases. In germline, CDR1 is SEHNR, CDR2 FQNEAQ (reference sequence). CDR3 amino acids: CASSATDPYNEQFF. The CDR3 DNA is TGTGCCAGCAGCGCCACAGATCCCTACAATGAGCAGTTCTTC. The full variable domain, in which reference TRBV7-9 and TRBJ2-1 provide the parts outside the CDR3, is DTGVSQNPRHKITKRGQNVTFRCDPISEHNRLYWYRQTLGQGPEFLTYFQNEAQLEKSRLLSDRFSAERPKGSFSTLEIQRTEQGDSAMYLCASSATDPYNEQFFGPGTRLTVL.

This clonotype was detected only a few times. The V and J genes are TRBV27 and TRBJ2-1; no reliable D call. CDR1 is MNHEY, CDR2 SMNVEV, per germline (reference sequence). CDR3 length equals 11 residues. V gave up 4 bases and J gave up 5 bases, with 3 bases separating them. The CDR3 reads CASSSDNEQFF. The CDR3 DNA sequence: TGTGCCAGCAGTTCGGACAATGAGCAGTTCTTC.

The table lists this clonotype with a count of one. The chain carries TRBV24-1 and TRBJ2-3, with a weak D call TRBD2 (6 bases). The CDR3 totals 13 residues. Trimming took 12 bases from V and 0 from J, leaving 12 bases between them. Germline-derived CDR1 and CDR2 are KGHDR and SFDVKD. This CDR3 is CAVGGGSTDTQYF. DNA of the CDR3: TGTGCCGTAGGTGGGGGGAGCACAGATACGCAGTATTTT.

The chain recombines TRBV6-5 with TRBJ2-5; D call uncertain. Trimming pared 2 bases from V and 5 bases from J, leaving 9 bases between. This CDR3 has 13 amino acids. The germline V gene has CDR1 MNHEY and CDR2 SVGAGI. The DNA of the CDR3 is TGTGCCAGCAGTTACACCACTCGGGAGACCCAGTACTTC. It is translated as CASSYTTRETQYF.

There are many counts of this clonotype. The rearrangement joins TRBV7-8 to TRBJ1-2; D unclear. Per the germline V gene, CDR1 is SGHVS and CDR2 is FQNEAQ. V lost 2 bases and J 6 bases, leaving 7 bases between the germline ends. CDR3 length equals 12 residues. The CDR3 region has the DNA TGTGCCAGCAGCTTACTGTCCGATGGCTACACCTTC. Its protein is CASSLLSDGYTF.

The chain links TRBV23-1 to TRBJ2-5; 11 bases align to TRBD2. TRBV23-1 carries the ORF label, with uncertain function. This CDR3 contains 18 residues. Unmatched junction bases numbered 21, after V lost 8 bases and J lost 7 bases. The CDR3 loop is CASGAPPPGLAASGTQYF. CDR3 sequence (DNA): TGCGCCAGCGGCGCTCCGCCCCCGGGACTAGCGGCAAGTGGGACCCAGTACTTC.

This clonotype was counted between two and nine times. The genes are TRBV11-2 and TRBJ2-1, with D hard to call. Germline V gene sequence: CDR1 SGHAT, CDR2 FQNNGV. Trimming took 7 bases from V and 2 from J, leaving 15 bases between them. The CDR3 runs 15 residues. CDR3 coding DNA: TGTGCCAGCATCCCCGGAAGCGCAACCTACAATGAGCAGTTCTTC. Amino acids: CASIPGSATYNEQFF.

The CDR3: CASSFSAENTGELFF. The CDR3 bases are TGTGCCAGCAGTTTCAGCGCGGAGAACACCGGGGAGCTGTTTTTT. The genes are TRBV6-2 or TRBV6-3 and TRBJ2-2; unclear D gene. Trimming removed 4 bases from V and 1 base from J, with 10 bases in between. This CDR3 comprises 15 residues. The V gene's germline CDR1 is MNHEY and CDR2 SVGEGT.

This chain joins TRBV2 and TRBJ2-3, with no clear D. Between the trimmed V and J ends, which lost 11 bases and 1 base, there was a span of 19 bases. There are 15 residues in the CDR3. Germline-derived CDR1 and CDR2 are SNHLY and FYNNEI. CDR3 sequence reads: CAANWRQQGTDTQYF. For the CDR3, the DNA is TGTGCCGCTAACTGGAGACAACAAGGCACAGATACGCAGTATTTT.

This clonotype has only a few counts. CDR3 sequence: CASSLTPTASYEQYF. CDR3 nucleotides: TGTGCCAGCAGTTTAACTCCCACCGCCTCCTACGAGCAGTACTTC. The chain carries TRBV27 and TRBJ2-7; no clear D gene. CDR3 length: 15 amino acids. CDR1 is MNHEY and CDR2 is SMNVEV in the germline V gene (reference sequence). The V gene lost 2 bases and the J gene lost 0 bases, with 11 bases spanning the gap.